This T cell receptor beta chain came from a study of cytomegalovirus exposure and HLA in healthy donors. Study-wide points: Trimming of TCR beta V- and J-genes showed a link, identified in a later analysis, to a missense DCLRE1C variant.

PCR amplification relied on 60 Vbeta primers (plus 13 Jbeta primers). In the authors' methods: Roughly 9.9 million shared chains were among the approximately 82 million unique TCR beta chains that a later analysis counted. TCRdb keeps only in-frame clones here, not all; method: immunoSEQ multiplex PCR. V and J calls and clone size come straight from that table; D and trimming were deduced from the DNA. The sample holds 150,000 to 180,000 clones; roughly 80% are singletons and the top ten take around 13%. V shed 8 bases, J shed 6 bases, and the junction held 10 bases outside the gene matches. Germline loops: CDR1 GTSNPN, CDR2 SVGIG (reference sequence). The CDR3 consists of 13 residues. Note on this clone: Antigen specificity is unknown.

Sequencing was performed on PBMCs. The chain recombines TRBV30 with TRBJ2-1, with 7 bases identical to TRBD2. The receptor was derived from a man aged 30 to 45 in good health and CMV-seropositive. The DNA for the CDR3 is TGTGCCGCGACGGCGCGGGAGTTCAATGAGCAGTTCTTC. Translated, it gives CAATAREFNEQFF.